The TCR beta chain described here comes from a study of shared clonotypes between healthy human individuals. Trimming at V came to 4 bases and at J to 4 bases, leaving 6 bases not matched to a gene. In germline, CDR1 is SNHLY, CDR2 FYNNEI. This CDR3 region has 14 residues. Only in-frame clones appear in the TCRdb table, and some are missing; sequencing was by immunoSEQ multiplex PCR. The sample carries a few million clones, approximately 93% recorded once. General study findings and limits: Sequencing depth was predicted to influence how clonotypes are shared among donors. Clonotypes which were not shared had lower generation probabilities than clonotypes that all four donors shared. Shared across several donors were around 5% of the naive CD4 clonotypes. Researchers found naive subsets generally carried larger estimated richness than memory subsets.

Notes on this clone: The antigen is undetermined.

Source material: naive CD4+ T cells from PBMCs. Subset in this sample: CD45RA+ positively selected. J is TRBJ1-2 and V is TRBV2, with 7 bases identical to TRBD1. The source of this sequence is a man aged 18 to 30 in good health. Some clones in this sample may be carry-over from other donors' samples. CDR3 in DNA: TGTGCCAGCAGTGGGAGGACAGGCCCCTATGGCTACACCTTC. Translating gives CASSGRTGPYGYTF.